A selection of T cell receptor beta chains follows, all from one sample in a study of technical replicates of blood from a handful of donors. TCRdb's copy holds only in-frame clones and misses some; the assay was immunoSEQ multiplex PCR. The sample holds some 74,000 clones, more than 90% seen once. Input material: T cells isolated from PBMCs. These receptors were taken from a human donor in good health. Each CDR3 is given with its conserved first and last residue. D genes are given only for firm matches.

d_call	v_call	j_call	cdr3_aa
NA	TRBV30	TRBJ2-3	CAWSVIEEGTQYF
TRBD1	TRBV27	TRBJ1-1	CASSPQWREQGFTEAFF
NA	TRBV7-9	TRBJ1-4	CASSGGTNEKLFF
TRBD1	TRBV7-9	TRBJ2-7	CASTIAGGVSSYEQYF
NA	TRBV19	TRBJ2-2	CASLHRVYTGELFF
NA	TRBV27	TRBJ2-1	CASSLTPGRHYEQFF
TRBD2	TRBV10-2	TRBJ2-1	CASSEEREYNEQFF
NA	TRBV4-2	TRBJ1-5	CASSQVEGRGSNQPQHF
TRBD1	TRBV30	TRBJ2-1	CAWTRGLDDNEQFF
TRBD1	TRBV28	TRBJ2-7	CASSFPGQGVYEQYF
NA	TRBV7-2	TRBJ2-7	CASSFDKTYEQYF
TRBD2	TRBV27	TRBJ2-1	CASSLMTSGSIIYNEQFF
NA	TRBV28	TRBJ1-5	CASSLGQSNQPQHF
NA	TRBV6-5	TRBJ1-2	CASSRHRSGGYTF
TRBD1	TRBV27	TRBJ2-3	CASTWGTGTGDTQYF
TRBD1	TRBV27	TRBJ1-1	CASSAHRGGTEAFF
NA	TRBV9	TRBJ2-1	CASSPEIPGYNEQFF
TRBD2	TRBV18	TRBJ2-3	CASSPALLAGVEHTQYF
NA	TRBV21-1	TRBJ1-2	CASSKGQGKYGYTF
TRBD2	TRBV5-8	TRBJ2-1	CASSLGWSGSSDNEQFF
TRBD1	TRBV29-1	TRBJ2-2	CSAQTGANTGELFF
NA	TRBV29-1	TRBJ1-1	CSVGRGSEAFF
NA	TRBV29-1	TRBJ2-1	CSVVALSDEQFF
NA	TRBV6-6	TRBJ1-4	CASSYKLGAANEKLFF
NA	TRBV6-5	TRBJ1-2	CASSYSRQDLNGYTF
TRBD2	TRBV6-5	TRBJ2-7	CARGEGSGNYEQYF
NA	TRBV21-1	TRBJ1-2	CASSKMRVRAGYTF
TRBD1	TRBV27	TRBJ1-1	CASSSFRQDRVNTEAFF
NA	TRBV6-1	TRBJ2-3	CASSVSGTDTQYF
NA	TRBV5-1	TRBJ2-2	CASSFFRIVLFSGAGTGELFF
TRBD2	TRBV7-9	TRBJ2-1	CASSSGLAGGRSNEQFF
NA	TRBV7-8	TRBJ1-3	CASSSGGLHSSGNTIYF
TRBD1	TRBV7-9	TRBJ1-2	CASIEGGAGYGYTF
NA	TRBV27	TRBJ2-1	CASSLRALGGHEQFF
NA	TRBV11-3	TRBJ1-4	CASSLGANEKLFF
TRBD2	TRBV30	TRBJ2-1	CAWTSGSPRNEQFF
TRBD1	TRBV4-1	TRBJ2-7	CASSLRDRDYEQYF
NA	TRBV29-1	TRBJ2-7	CSVVGVGVSYEQYF
TRBD2	TRBV5-4	TRBJ2-7	CASSYSGAYEQYF
TRBD1	TRBV11-2	TRBJ2-1	CASSQDRANEQFF
NA	TRBV18	TRBJ2-4	CASSPPKGGNENIQYF
NA	TRBV7-9	TRBJ2-5	CASREGETQYF
TRBD1	TRBV6-1	TRBJ2-3	CATRPQGATTDTQYF
TRBD1	TRBV6-5	TRBJ2-5	CASRLGQQETQYF
TRBD2	TRBV27	TRBJ2-7	CASSSSGRSSEQYF
NA	TRBV28	TRBJ1-5	CASSLMQGPQPQHF
NA	TRBV30	TRBJ1-1	CAWSQDAGVRTEAFF
NA	TRBV5-4	TRBJ2-3	CASSPPGLTDTQYF
TRBD2	TRBV7-8	TRBJ2-3	CASSWLAGGRMPQYF
TRBD1	TRBV29-1	TRBJ1-2	CSVTDRAGGYTF
NA	TRBV12-5	TRBJ2-3	CASAKQSTDTQYF
TRBD1	TRBV25-1	TRBJ1-1	CASSAGGNTEAFF
NA	TRBV6-5	TRBJ1-1	CASRGQVEAFF